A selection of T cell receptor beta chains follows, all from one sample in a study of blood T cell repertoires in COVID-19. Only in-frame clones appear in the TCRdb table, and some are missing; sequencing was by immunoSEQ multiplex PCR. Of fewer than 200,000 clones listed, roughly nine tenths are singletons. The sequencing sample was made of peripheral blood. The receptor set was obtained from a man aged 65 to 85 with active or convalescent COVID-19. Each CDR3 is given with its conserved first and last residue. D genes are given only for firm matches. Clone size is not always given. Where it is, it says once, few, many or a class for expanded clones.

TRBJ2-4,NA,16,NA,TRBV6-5,CASSYSPGVAKNIQYF,TGTGCCAGCAGTTACTCGCCGGGGGTTGCCAAAAACATTCAGTACTTC
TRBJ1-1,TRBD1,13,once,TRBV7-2,CASSSWEGQVAFF,TGTGCCAGCAGCTCCTGGGAGGGACAGGTGGCTTTCTTT
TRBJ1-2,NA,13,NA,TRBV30,CAWNEGTNYGYTF,TGTGCCTGGAATGAGGGTACCAACTATGGCTACACCTTC
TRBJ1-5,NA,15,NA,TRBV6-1,CASSEAGPNRRGSHF,TGTGCCAGCAGTGAAGCCGGGCCTAATCGGCGAGGGTCGCATTTT
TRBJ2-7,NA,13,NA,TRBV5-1,CASSGTGIYEQYF,TGCGCCAGCAGTGGTACGGGGATTTACGAGCAGTACTTC
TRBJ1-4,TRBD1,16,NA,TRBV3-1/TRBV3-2,CASSHAPGQGAEKLFF,TGTGCCAGCAGCCATGCACCGGGACAGGGCGCTGAAAAACTGTTTTTT
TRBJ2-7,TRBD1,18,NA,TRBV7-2,CASSFRDRGPRGGNEQYF,TGTGCCAGCAGCTTCCGGGACAGGGGCCCCCGTGGAGGCAACGAGCAGTACTTC
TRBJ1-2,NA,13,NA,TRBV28,CASSFYRVDGYTF,TGTGCCAGCAGTTTTTACCGGGTGGATGGCTACACCTTC
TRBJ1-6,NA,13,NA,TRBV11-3,CASSSGQNSPLHF,TGTGCCAGCAGCTCGGGACAAAATTCACCCCTCCACTTT
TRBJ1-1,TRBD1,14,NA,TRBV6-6,CASSQNRDRAKAFF,TGTGCCAGCAGTCAGAACAGAGACAGGGCGAAAGCTTTCTTT
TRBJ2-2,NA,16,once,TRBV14,CASSHYRERNTGELFF,TGTGCCAGCAGCCACTACAGGGAGCGAAACACCGGGGAGCTGTTTTTT
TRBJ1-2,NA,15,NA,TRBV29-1,CSVSESALGDYGYTF,TGCAGCGTTTCCGAGTCAGCCCTCGGGGACTATGGCTACACCTTC
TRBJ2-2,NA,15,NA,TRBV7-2,CASSLDGANTGELFF,TGTGCCAGCAGCTTAGACGGAGCGAACACCGGGGAGCTGTTTTTT
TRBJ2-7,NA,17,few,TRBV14,CASSQESLASSGYEQYF,TGTGCCAGCAGCCAAGAGTCGTTAGCTTCCAGCGGCTACGAGCAGTACTTC
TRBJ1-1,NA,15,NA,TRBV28,CASSFPGLVNTEAFF,TGTGCCAGCAGTTTCCCGGGTTTGGTGAACACTGAAGCTTTCTTT
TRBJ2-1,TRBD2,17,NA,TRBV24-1,CATSALKTSGRGNEQFF,TGTGCCACCAGTGCCCTCAAGACTAGCGGGAGGGGTAATGAGCAGTTCTTC
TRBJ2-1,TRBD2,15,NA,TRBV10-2,CASRESGGGHNEQFF,TGCGCCAGCAGGGAAAGCGGGGGGGGACACAATGAGCAGTTCTTC
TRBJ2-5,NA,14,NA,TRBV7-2,CASSGGAVKETQYF,TGTGCCAGCAGCGGGGGGGCAGTGAAAGAGACCCAGTACTTC
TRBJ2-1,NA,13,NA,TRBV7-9,CASSLTGYNEQFF,TGTGCCAGCAGCTTAACGGGGTACAATGAGCAGTTCTTC
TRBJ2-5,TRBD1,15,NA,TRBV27,CASARGQGWRETQYF,TGTGCCAGCGCCCGAGGACAGGGGTGGCGAGAGACCCAGTACTTC
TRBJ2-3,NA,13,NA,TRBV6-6,CASTGHSTDTQYF,TGTGCCAGCACAGGACACAGCACAGATACGCAGTATTTT
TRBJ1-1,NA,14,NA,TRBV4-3,CASSHKRMNTEAFF,TGCGCCAGCAGCCACAAGCGGATGAACACTGAAGCTTTCTTT
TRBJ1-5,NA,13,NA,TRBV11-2,CASSLSRDQPQHF,TGTGCCAGCAGCTTATCAAGAGATCAGCCCCAGCATTTT
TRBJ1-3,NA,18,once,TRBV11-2,CASTSLTGTPNSRHTIYF,TGTGCCAGCACCAGTTTAACCGGGACACCAAACTCGCGCCACACCATATATTTT
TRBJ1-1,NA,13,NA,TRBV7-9,CASSLAEATEAFF,TGTGCCAGCAGCTTAGCGGAGGCCACTGAAGCTTTCTTT
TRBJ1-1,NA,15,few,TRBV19,CASRITGTTFSEAFF,TGTGCCAGTAGGATAACCGGGACAACCTTTTCTGAAGCTTTCTTT
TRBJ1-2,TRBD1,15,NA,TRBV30,CAWSPPRQGHRGYTF,TGTGCCTGGAGCCCACCCCGACAGGGGCATCGTGGCTACACCTTC
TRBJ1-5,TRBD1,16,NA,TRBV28,CASSLGGTGVFQPQHF,TGTGCCAGCAGTTTGGGGGGGACAGGGGTTTTTCAGCCCCAGCATTTT
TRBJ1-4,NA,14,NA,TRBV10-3,CAIGAGDTNEKLFF,TGTGCCATCGGGGCAGGGGATACTAATGAAAAACTGTTTTTT
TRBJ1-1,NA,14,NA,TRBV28,CASSSIGGFTEAFF,TGTGCCAGCAGTTCCATCGGGGGGTTCACTGAAGCTTTCTTT